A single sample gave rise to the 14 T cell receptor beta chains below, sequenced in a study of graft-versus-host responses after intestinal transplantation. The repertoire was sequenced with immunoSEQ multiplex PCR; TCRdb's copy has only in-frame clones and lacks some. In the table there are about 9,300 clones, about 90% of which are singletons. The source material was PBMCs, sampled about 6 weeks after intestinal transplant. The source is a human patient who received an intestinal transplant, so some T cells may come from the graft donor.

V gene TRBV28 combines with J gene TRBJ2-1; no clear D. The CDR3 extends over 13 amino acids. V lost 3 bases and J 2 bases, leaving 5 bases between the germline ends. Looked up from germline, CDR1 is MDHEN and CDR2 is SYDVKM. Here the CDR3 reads CASSFRTYNEQFF. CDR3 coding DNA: TGTGCCAGCAGTTTTAGGACCTACAATGAGCAGTTCTTC.

The CDR3 region has the DNA TGTGCCAGCAGCTTTAGGTCGGGAAGGGTTCGAATTGGCTACACCTTC. Protein product: CASSFRSGRVRIGYTF. J is TRBJ1-2 and V is TRBV13; D call uncertain. CDR3 length: 16 amino acids. V was trimmed by 3 bases and J by 7 bases, leaving 21 bases between them. From germline, CDR1 is PRHDT and CDR2 FYEKMQ (reference sequence).

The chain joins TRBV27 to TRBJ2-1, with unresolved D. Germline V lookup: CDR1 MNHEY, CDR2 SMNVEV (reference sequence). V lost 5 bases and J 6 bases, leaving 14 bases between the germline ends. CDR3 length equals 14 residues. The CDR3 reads CASSGFPELNEQFF. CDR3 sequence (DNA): TGTGCCAGCAGTGGGTTCCCAGAGCTCAATGAGCAGTTCTTC.

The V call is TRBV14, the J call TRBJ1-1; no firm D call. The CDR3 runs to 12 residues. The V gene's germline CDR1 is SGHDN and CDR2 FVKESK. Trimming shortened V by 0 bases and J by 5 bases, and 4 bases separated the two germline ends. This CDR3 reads CASSQEVTEAFF. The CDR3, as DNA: TGTGCCAGCAGCCAAGAGGTGACTGAAGCTTTCTTT.

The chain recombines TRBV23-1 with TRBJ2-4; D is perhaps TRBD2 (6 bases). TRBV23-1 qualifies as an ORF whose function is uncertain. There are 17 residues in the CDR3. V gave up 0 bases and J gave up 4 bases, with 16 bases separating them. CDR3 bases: TGCGCCAGCAGTCAATCTGTCCCATCCGGGGGTAAAAACATTCAGTACTTC. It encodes CASSQSVPSGGKNIQYF.

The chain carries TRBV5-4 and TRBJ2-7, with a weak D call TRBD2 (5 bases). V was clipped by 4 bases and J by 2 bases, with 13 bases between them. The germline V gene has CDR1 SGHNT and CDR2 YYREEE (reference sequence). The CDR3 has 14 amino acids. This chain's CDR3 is CASSLPGVAYEQYF. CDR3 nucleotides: TGTGCCAGCAGCCTCCCCGGGGTCGCCTACGAGCAGTACTTC. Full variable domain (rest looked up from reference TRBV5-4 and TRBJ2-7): ETGVTQSPTHLIKTRGQQVTLRCSSQSGHNTVSWYQQALGQGPQFIFQYYREEENGRGNFPPRFSGLQFPNYSSELNVNALELDDSALYLCASSLPGVAYEQYFGPGTRLTVT.

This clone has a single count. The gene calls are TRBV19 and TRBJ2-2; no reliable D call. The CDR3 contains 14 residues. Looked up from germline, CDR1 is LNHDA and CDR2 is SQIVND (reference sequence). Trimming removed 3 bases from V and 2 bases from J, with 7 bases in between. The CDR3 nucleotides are TGTGCCAGTAGTATGTGGAGTAACACCGGGGAGCTGTTTTTT. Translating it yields CASSMWSNTGELFF.

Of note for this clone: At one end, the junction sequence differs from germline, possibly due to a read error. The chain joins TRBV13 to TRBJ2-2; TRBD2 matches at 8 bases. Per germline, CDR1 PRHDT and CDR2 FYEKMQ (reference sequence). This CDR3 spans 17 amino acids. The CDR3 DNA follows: TGTGCCCGCAGCTTAGGCCGGGGGGGCCCTTTGACCGGGGAGCTGTTTTTT. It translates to CARSLGRGGPLTGELFF.

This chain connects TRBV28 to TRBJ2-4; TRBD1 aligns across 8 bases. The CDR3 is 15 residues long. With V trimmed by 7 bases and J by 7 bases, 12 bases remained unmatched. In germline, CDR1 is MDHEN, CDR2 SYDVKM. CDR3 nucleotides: TGTGCCAGCACCCAGGGCTGGACAGGGATTAACATTCAGTACTTC. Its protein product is CASTQGWTGINIQYF. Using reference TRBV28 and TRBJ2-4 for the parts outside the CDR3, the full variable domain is DVKVTQSSRYLVKRTGEKVFLECVQDMDHENMFWYRQDPGLGLRLIYFSYDVKMKEKGDIPEGYSVSREKKERFSLILESASTNQTSMYLCASTQGWTGINIQYFGAGTRLSVL.

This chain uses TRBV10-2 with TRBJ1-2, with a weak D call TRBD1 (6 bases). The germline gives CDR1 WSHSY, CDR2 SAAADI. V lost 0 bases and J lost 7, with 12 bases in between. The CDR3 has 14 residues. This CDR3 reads CASSESWGRLGYTF. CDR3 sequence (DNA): TGCGCCAGCAGTGAGTCGTGGGGGCGGCTTGGCTACACCTTC.

The CDR3 is CASSTTGREQFF. The CDR3 DNA reads as TGCGCCAGCAGCACGACAGGGAGGGAGCAGTTCTTC. J is TRBJ2-1 and V is TRBV5-1, with a possible D match to TRBD1 (7 bases). Trimming stripped 4 bases from V and 10 bases from J, with 12 bases between. The CDR3 contains 12 residues. Germline assignment: CDR1 SGHRS and CDR2 YFSETQ.

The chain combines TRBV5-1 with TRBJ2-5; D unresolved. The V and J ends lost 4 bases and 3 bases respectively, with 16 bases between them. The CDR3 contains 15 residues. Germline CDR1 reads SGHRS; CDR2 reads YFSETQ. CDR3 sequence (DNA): TGCGCCAGCAGCCCCCTTTGGGCAGATGAAGAGACCCAGTACTTC. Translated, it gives CASSPLWADEETQYF.

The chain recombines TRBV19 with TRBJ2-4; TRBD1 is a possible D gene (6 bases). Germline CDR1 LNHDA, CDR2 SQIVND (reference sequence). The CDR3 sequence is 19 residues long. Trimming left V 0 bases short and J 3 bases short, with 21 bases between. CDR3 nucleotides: TGTGCCAGTAGTATAGACACAGGGATTACGTTTTGGGGCAAAAACATTCAGTACTTC. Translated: CASSIDTGITFWGKNIQYF.

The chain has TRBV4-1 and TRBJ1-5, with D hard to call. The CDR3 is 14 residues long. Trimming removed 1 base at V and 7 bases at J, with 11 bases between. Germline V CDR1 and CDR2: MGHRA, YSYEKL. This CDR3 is CASSQVSGKQPQHF. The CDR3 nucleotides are TGCGCCAGCAGCCAAGTTTCGGGAAAACAGCCCCAGCATTTT.